This T cell receptor beta chain was sequenced for a study of regulatory and conventional T cells in RAG deficiency. Findings of the study overall: In Omenn syndrome, Treg and Tconv repertoires overlapped >90%. Omenn CD25-high CD127-low cells may be activated cells, not true Tregs.

Regulatory T cells were sorted from blood as CD4+ CD25-high CD127-low cells. Turning to this clone: Its specificity is unknown.

Germline V CDR1 and CDR2: LNHDA, SQIVND (reference sequence). V lost 3 bases and J 0 bases, leaving 9 bases between the germline ends. This CDR3 spans 14 amino acids. Measured with immunoSEQ multiplex PCR; TCRdb has only the in-frame clones, and not every one. In the table there are about 8,000 clones, 85% to 95% of which are singletons. The data also belong to a second study, concerning regulatory T cells. That paper states: The PCR used 52 TRBV and 13 TRBJ primers. Patient repertoires had restricted TRB V-J pairs and skewed V and J usage, most in Tregs.

The V gene is TRBV19, the J gene TRBJ2-7; no clear D. This TCR came from a human donor in good health. Source material: CD127- CD25+ CD4+ Tregs sorted from blood. This CDR3 is CASSIVADSYEQYF. The CDR3 DNA sequence: TGTGCCAGTAGTATTGTGGCGGACTCCTACGAGCAGTACTTC.